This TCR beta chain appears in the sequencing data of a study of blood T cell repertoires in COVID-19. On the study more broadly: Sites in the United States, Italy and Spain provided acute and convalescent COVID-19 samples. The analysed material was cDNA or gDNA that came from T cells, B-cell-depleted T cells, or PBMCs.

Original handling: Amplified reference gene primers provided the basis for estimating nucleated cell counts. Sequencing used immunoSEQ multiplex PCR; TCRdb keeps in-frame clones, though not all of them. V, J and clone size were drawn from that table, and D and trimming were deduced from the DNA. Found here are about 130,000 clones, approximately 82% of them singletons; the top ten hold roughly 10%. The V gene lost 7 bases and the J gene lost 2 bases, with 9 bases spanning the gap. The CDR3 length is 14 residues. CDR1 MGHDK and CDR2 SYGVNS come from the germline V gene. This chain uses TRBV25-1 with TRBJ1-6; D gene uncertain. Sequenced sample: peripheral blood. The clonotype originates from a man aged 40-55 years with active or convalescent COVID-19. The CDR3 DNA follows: TGTGCCAGCATGGGCAGGCCCTATAATTCACCCCTCCACTTT. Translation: CASMGRPYNSPLHF.